Sequencing of this T cell receptor beta chain was carried out in a study of blood T cells in healthy people across ages. Study-level findings and limits: Fewer expanded clones and more diversity marked long-lived versus aged donors. TCR beta diversity per million T cells fell roughly linearly with age. Leaving the PBMCs unsorted stopped any conclusive comparison of naive versus antigen-experienced cells.

Primed by a sample-barcoded 5' primer and a J-beta primer mix, a second PCR proceeded for about 7 to 11 cycles. Any given sample supplied a minimum of 3 million CDR3-containing paired-end reads. MiXCR was run by TCRdb on the 5' RACE reads, yielding one entry per CDR3 protein. The repertoire consists of 750,000 or so distinct CDR3 sequences, with roughly 25% occurring once and the leading ten covering under 9.5%. This CDR3 comprises 16 residues. The germline V gene encodes CDR1 LGHNA and CDR2 YSLEER. Trimming stripped 0 bases from V and 4 bases from J, with 15 bases between. Note on this clonotype: Its target is unknown.

The data also belong to a second study, concerning T cells of mothers and their children.

The sequence was collected from a boy aged 5-17 years in good health. This chain connects TRBV4-3 to TRBJ1-1; no clear D. The material sequenced was blood. The CDR3 reads CASSQDRELLSTEAFF. CDR3 bases: TGCGCCAGCAGCCAAGACCGTGAACTTCTATCCACTGAAGCTTTCTTT.